The next 10 T cell receptor beta chains were all read from a single sample in a study of T cells after yellow fever vaccination. TCRdb fed the 5' RACE reads into MiXCR, producing one record per CDR3 protein. The sample holds over 85,000 distinct CDR3 sequences, almost 9% seen once. This specimen was CD8+ T cells not binding an NS4B(214-222) dextramer, sorted from PBMCs, taken roughly 14 days after the first yellow fever vaccination. The receptors here all came from a man younger than 35 who received the YFV17D yellow fever vaccine.

This clonotype was counted only a few times. V usage is TRBV12-3 or TRBV12-4 and J usage is TRBJ1-2, with a weak D call TRBD1 (5 bases). The V end lost 4 bases, the J end lost 7 bases, and 22 bases lay between the germline ends. The CDR3 loop spans 16 amino acids. The CDR3 DNA reads as TGTGCCAGCAGTTCGATAGGCCTCCGGAGGGACTCTGGCTACACCTTC. It codes for CASSSIGLRRDSGYTF.

V and J are TRBV30 and TRBJ1-2; no reliable D call. The V gene lost 0 bases and the J gene lost 8 bases, with 10 bases spanning the gap. The CDR3 runs to 12 residues. The germline CDR1 and CDR2 sequences are GTSNPN and SVGIG (reference sequence). CDR3 loop: CAWSVHATGYTF. Here the CDR3 DNA reads TGTGCCTGGAGTGTCCATGCCACCGGCTACACCTTC.

This clonotype was detected ten times or more. The rearrangement uses TRBV6-1 and TRBJ2-1, with 9 bases lining up with TRBD1. CDR1 is MNHNS and CDR2 is SASEGT in the germline V gene. With V trimmed by 7 bases and J by 1 base, 5 bases remained unmatched. This CDR3 spans 15 amino acids. CDR3 region: CASTLTGGSYNEQFF. The CDR3 DNA sequence: TGTGCCAGCACCCTGACAGGGGGGTCCTACAATGAGCAGTTCTTC.

The chain couples TRBV7-2 to TRBJ2-3; D unresolved. This CDR3 contains 16 residues. Germline V gene data show CDR1 as SGHTA and CDR2 as FQGNSA. V shed 0 bases and J shed 2 bases, with 12 bases lying between them. DNA for the CDR3: TGTGCCAGCAGCTTAGCCCCCCTCCCCCCCACAGATACGCAGTATTTT. It translates to CASSLAPLPPTDTQYF.

The sample holds many counts of this clonotype. The J gene is TRBJ2-3, the V gene TRBV2, with no clear D. The length of the CDR3 is 14 residues. V gave up 6 bases and J gave up 2 bases, with 12 bases separating them. Germline V gene sequence: CDR1 SNHLY, CDR2 FYNNEI. Here the CDR3 DNA reads TGTGCCAGCAGGGTAGGACCGTTCACAGATACGCAGTATTTT. Translated, it gives CASRVGPFTDTQYF.

This clonotype has a handful of counts. The chain links TRBV14 to TRBJ2-7; TRBD1 is a possible D gene (7 bases). Germline V lookup: CDR1 SGHDN, CDR2 FVKESK. The CDR3 runs 16 residues. With 4 bases removed from V and 3 bases from J, the gap between germline ends came to 19 bases. The CDR3 region has the DNA TGTGCCAGCAGCCCGATTGACAGGGAGGCTGTCTACGAGCAGTACTTC. This codes for CASSPIDREAVYEQYF.

The chain joins TRBV6-5 to TRBJ2-7; 7 bases map to TRBD2. V was clipped by 4 bases and J by 0 bases; unmatched bases: 6. From germline, CDR1 is MNHEY and CDR2 SVGAGI. The length of the CDR3 is 15 residues. CDR3 sequence reads: CASSFLAVYSYEQYF. The CDR3 DNA follows: TGTGCCAGCAGTTTTCTAGCGGTGTACTCCTACGAGCAGTACTTC.

This clonotype was seen at least ten times. The chain links TRBV7-9 to TRBJ2-7; 9 nucleotides agree with TRBD1. Trimming took 5 bases from V and 4 from J; bases not matched to a gene: 3. The CDR3 length is 13 residues. Germline CDR1 SEHNR, CDR2 FQNEAQ (reference sequence). The CDR3 is CASSPGTGYEQYV. CDR3 sequence (DNA): TGTGCCAGCAGCCCGGGGACAGGGTACGAGCAGTACGTC.

This clonotype was seen a handful of times. The V and J genes are TRBV7-9 and TRBJ2-5, with 7 bases fitting TRBD1. The CDR3 loop spans 13 amino acids. Germline V CDR1 and CDR2: SEHNR, FQNEAQ (reference sequence). After removal of 5 bases from V and 5 bases from J, the junction contained 5 bases not matched to a gene. The CDR3 region has the DNA TGTGCCAGCAGCCCTACAGGGGTCGAGACCCAGTACTTC. The encoded protein is CASSPTGVETQYF.

This clonotype has just a few counts. The chain combines TRBV10-3 with TRBJ2-3; no definite D call. Trimming removed 3 bases at V and 4 bases at J, with 11 bases between. Germline V gene data show CDR1 as ENHRY and CDR2 as SYGVKD. The CDR3 length is 14 residues. The CDR3 DNA follows: TGTGCCATCAGTGACTTACAGCCGTCAGATACGCAGTATTTT. Its translation: CAISDLQPSDTQYF.